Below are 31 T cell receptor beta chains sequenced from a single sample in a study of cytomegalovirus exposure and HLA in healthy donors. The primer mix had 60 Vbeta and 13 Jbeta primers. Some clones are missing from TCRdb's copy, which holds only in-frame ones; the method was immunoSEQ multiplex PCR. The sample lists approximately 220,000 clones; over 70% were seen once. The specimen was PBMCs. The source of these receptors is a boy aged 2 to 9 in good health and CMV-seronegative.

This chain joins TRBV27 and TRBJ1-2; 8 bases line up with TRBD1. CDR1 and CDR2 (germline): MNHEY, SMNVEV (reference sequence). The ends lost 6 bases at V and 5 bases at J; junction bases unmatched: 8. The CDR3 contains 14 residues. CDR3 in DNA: TGTGCCAGCAGGGACCTGACAGGGGTGTATGGCTACACCTTC. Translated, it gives CASRDLTGVYGYTF.

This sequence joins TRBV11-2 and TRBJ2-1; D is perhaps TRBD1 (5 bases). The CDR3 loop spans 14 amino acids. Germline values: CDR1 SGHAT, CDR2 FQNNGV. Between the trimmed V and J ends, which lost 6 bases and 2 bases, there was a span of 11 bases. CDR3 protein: CASSRTGPYNEQFF. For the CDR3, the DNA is TGTGCCAGCAGTCGAACAGGCCCCTACAATGAGCAGTTCTTC.

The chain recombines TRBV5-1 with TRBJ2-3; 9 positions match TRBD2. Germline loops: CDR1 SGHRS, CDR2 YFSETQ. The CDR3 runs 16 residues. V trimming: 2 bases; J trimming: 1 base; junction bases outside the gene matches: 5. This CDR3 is CASSFQAGGGTDTQYF. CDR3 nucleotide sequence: TGCGCCAGCAGCTTCCAAGCGGGAGGTGGCACAGATACGCAGTATTTT.

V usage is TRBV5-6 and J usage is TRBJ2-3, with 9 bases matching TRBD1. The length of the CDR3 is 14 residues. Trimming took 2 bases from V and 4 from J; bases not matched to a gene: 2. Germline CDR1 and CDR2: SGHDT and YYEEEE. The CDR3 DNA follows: TGTGCCAGCAGCTTCGGGACAGGGTCAGATACGCAGTATTTT. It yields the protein CASSFGTGSDTQYF.

This CDR3 is CASSFGAYEQFF. The CDR3, as DNA: TGTGCCAGCAGCTTCGGAGCATATGAGCAGTTCTTC. The rearrangement links TRBV7-8 to TRBJ2-1; no clear D. CDR3 length equals 12 residues. Germline V gene sequence: CDR1 SGHVS, CDR2 FQNEAQ. Trimming took off 3 bases at V and 8 bases at J, with 8 bases between the two ends.

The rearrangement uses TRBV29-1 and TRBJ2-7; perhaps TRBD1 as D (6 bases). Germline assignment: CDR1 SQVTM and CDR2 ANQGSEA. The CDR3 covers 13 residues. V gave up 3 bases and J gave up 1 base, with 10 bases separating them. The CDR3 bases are TGCAGCGTTGAGGACAGCAAGTCCTACGAGCAGTACTTC. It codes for CSVEDSKSYEQYF.

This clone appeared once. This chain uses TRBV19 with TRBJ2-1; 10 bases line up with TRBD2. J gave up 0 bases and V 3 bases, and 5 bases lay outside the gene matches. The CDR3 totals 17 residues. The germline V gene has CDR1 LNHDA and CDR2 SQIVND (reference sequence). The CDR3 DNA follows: TGTGCCAGTAGTATGGGGAGCGGGGGGGCCTCCTACAATGAGCAGTTCTTC. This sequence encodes CASSMGSGGASYNEQFF.

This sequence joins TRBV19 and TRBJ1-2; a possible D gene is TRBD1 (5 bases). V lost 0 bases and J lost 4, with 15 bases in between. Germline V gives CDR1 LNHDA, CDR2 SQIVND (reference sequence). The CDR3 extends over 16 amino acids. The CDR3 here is CASSIDRRGEGYGYTF. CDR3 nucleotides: TGTGCCAGTAGTATAGATCGGAGGGGAGAGGGCTATGGCTACACCTTC.

CDR3 nucleotides: TGTGCCAGCAGTTCCTCGGACAGGGGTGCTGGAAACACCATATATTTT. Protein sequence: CASSSSDRGAGNTIYF. This chain uses TRBV13 with TRBJ1-3; 9 nucleotides line up with TRBD1. This CDR3 comprises 16 residues. The V segment lost 6 bases and the J segment 2 bases; nucleotides outside the gene matches: 8. The germline gives CDR1 PRHDT, CDR2 FYEKMQ (reference sequence).

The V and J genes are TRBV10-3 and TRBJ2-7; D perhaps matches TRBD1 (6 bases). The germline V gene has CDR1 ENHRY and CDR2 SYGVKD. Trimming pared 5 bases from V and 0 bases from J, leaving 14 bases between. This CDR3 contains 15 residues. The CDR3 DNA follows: TGTGCCATCAGTATCAGGGACAAAAGCTCCTACGAGCAGTACTTC. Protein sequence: CAISIRDKSSYEQYF.

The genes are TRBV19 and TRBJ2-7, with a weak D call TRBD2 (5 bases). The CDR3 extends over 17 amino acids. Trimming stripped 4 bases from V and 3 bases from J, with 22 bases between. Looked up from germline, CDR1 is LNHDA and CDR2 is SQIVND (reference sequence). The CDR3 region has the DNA TGTGCCAGTAGTACTTACTCCGGGGAGAATAAAGTCTACGAGCAGTACTTC. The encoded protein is CASSTYSGENKVYEQYF.

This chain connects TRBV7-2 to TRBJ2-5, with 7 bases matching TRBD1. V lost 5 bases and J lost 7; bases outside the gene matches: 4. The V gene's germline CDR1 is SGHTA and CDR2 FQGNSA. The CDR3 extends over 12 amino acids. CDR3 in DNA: TGTGCCAGCAGCACAGGGGAAGCGACCCAGTACTTC. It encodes CASSTGEATQYF. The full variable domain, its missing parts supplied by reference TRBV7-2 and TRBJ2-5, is GAGVSQSPSNKVTEKGKDVELRCDPISGHTALYWYRQSLGQGLEFLIYFQGNSAPDKSGLPSDRFSAERTGGSVSTLTIQRTQQEDSAVYLCASSTGEATQYFGPGTRLLVL.

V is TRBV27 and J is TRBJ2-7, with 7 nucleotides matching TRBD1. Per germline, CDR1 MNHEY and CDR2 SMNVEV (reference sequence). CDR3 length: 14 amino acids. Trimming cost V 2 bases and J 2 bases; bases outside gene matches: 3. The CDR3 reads CASSLDREPYEQYF. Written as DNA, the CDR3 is TGTGCCAGCAGTTTAGACAGGGAACCCTACGAGCAGTACTTC.

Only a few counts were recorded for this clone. The chain's CDR3 is CSGRGRMYTEAFF. The CDR3, as DNA: TGCAGCGGGAGGGGGCGGATGTACACTGAAGCTTTCTTT. The chain recombines TRBV29-1 with TRBJ1-1, with TRBD1 matching 7 bases. With 7 bases clipped from V and 3 bases from J, the junction kept 8 bases outside the gene matches. The CDR3 covers 13 residues. Germline V gene lookup returns CDR1 SQVTM and CDR2 ANQGSEA. The whole variable domain, remainder taken from reference TRBV29-1 and TRBJ1-1, is SAVISQKPSRDICQRGTSLTIQCQVDSQVTMMFWYRQQPGQSLTLIATANQGSEATYESGFVIDKFPISRPNLTFSTLTVSNMSPEDSSIYLCSGRGRMYTEAFFGQGTRLTVV.

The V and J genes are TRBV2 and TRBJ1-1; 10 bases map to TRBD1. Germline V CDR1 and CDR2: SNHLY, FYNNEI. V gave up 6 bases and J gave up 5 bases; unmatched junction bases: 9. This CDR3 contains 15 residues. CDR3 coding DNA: TGTGCCAGCAGCCGGACAGGGGGGAGGTCGACTGAAGCTTTCTTT. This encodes CASSRTGGRSTEAFF.

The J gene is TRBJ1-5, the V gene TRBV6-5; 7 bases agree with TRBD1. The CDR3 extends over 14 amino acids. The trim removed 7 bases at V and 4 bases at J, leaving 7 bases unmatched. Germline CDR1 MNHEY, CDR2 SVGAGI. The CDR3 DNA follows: TGTGCCAGCATAACAGGGGTGGCGAATCAGCCCCAGCATTTT. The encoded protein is CASITGVANQPQHF.

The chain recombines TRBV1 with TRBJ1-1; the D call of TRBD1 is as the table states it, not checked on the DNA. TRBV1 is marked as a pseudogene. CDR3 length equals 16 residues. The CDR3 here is CTSSQTGGDSDTEAFF. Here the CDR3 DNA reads TGCACCAGCAGCCAGACAGGGGGTGACTCGGACACTGAAGCTTTCTTT.

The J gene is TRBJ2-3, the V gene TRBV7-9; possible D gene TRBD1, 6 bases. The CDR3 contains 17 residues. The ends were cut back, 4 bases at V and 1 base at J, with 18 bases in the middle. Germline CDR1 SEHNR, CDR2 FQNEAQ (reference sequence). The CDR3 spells CASSSNRAKLGTDTQYF. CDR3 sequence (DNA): TGTGCCAGCAGCTCGAACAGGGCCAAGTTAGGCACAGATACGCAGTATTTT.

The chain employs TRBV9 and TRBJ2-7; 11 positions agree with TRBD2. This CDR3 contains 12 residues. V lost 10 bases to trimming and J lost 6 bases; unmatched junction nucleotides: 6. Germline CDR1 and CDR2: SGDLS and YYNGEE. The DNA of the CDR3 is TGTGCCCAGAGGGGGACTAGCGGCGAGCAGTACTTC. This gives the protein CAQRGTSGEQYF.

DNA for the CDR3: TGTGCCAGTAGTAGCGACAGGGAAACCACCCTCCACTTT. Translated, it gives CASSSDRETTLHF. This chain uses TRBV19 with TRBJ1-6, with 7 bases identical to TRBD1. V was pared by 4 bases and J by 14 bases, with 8 bases of the junction left unmatched. The CDR3 has 13 residues. Per the germline V gene, CDR1 is LNHDA and CDR2 is SQIVND (reference sequence).

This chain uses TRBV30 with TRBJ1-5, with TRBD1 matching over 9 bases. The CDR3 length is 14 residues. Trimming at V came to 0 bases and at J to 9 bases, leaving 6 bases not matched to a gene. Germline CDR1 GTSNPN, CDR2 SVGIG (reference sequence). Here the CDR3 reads CAWSVGQGKSPQHF. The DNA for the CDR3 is TGTGCCTGGAGTGTAGGACAGGGGAAATCGCCCCAGCATTTT.

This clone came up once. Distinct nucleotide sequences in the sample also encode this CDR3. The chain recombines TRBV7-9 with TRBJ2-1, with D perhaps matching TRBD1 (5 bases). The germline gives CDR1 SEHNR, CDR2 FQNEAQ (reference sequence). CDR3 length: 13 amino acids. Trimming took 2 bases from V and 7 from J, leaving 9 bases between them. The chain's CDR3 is CASSLRGGNEQFF. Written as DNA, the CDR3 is TGTGCCAGCAGCTTAAGGGGTGGAAATGAGCAGTTCTTC.

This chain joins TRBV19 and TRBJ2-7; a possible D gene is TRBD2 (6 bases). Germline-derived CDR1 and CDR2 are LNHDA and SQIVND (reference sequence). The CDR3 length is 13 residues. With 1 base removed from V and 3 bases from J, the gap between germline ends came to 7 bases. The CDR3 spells CASSIAGDYEQYF. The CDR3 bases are TGTGCCAGTAGTATAGCGGGGGACTACGAGCAGTACTTC.

The CDR3 loop reads CASSSPRTRRSYTF. CDR3 sequence (DNA): TGTGCCAGCAGCTCCCCGAGGACAAGGCGGAGCTACACCTTC. The gene calls are TRBV11-2 and TRBJ1-2, with TRBD1 as a possible D gene (5 bases). The V and J ends lost 4 bases and 9 bases respectively, with 18 bases between them. CDR3 length: 14 amino acids. Germline lookup yields CDR1 SGHAT and CDR2 FQNNGV.

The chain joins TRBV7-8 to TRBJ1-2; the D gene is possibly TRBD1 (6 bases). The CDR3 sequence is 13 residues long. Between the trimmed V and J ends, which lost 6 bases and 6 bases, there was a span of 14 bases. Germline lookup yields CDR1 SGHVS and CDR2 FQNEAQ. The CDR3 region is CASRSWEGDGYTF. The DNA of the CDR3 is TGTGCCAGCAGGTCCTGGGAGGGGGATGGCTACACCTTC.

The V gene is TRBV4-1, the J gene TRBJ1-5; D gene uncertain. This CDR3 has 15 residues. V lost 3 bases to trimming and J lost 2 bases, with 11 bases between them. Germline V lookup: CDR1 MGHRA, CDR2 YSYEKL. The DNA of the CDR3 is TGCGCCAGCAGCCATTACGCAACAGGCAATCAGCCCCAGCATTTT. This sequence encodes CASSHYATGNQPQHF.

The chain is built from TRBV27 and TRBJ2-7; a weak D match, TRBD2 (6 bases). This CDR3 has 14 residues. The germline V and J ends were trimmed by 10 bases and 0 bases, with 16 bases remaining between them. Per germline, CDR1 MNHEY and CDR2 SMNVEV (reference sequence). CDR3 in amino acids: CATKVASVSYEQYF. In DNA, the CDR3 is TGTGCCACTAAGGTTGCTAGCGTCTCCTACGAGCAGTACTTC.

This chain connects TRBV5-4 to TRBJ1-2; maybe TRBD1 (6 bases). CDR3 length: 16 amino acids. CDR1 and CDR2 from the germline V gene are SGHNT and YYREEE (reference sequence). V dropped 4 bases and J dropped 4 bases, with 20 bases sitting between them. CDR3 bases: TGTGCCAGCAGCACGGATTTTAACAGGGCCCCCTATGGCTACACCTTC. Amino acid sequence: CASSTDFNRAPYGYTF.

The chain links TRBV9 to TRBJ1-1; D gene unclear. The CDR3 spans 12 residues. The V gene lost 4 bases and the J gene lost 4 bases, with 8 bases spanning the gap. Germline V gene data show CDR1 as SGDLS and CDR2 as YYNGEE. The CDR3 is CASSLPGTEAFF. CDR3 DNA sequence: TGTGCCAGCAGCCTCCCGGGCACTGAAGCTTTCTTT.

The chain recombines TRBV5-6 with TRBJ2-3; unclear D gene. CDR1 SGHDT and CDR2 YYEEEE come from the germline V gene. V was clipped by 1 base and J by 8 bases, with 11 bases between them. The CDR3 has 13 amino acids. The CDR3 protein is CASSLPPESTQYF. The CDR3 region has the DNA TGTGCCAGCAGCTTGCCGCCTGAGAGTACGCAGTATTTT.

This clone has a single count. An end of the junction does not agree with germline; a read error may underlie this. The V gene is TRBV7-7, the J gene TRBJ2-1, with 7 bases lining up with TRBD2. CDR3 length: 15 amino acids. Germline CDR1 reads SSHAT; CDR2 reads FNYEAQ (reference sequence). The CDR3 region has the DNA TGTGCTAGCAGCTTGCAGGGAGGGGACTACAATGAGCAGTTCTTC. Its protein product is CASSLQGGDYNEQFF.